The text below deals with one T cell receptor (beta chain). Germline is not matched at one junction end, which may reflect a read error. This sample stems from a study of cytomegalovirus exposure and HLA in healthy donors. Every donor was a healthy person donating bone marrow. The CDR3 has 13 amino acids. Germline V CDR1 and CDR2: SSHAT, FNYEAQ (reference sequence). Amplification used 60 Vbeta primers and 13 Jbeta primers. TCRdb keeps only in-frame clones here, not all; method: immunoSEQ multiplex PCR. The repertoire consists of approximately 110,000 clones, with about two thirds occurring once and the leading ten covering about 4.3%.

The V call is TRBV7-7, the J call TRBJ2-3; D possibly corresponds to TRBD2 (5 bases). Material: PBMCs. This receptor was obtained from a man between 60 and 75 years old in good health and CMV-seropositive. The CDR3 loop is CASSSMRADTQYF. CDR3 in DNA: TGTGCTAGCAGCTCCATGAGGGCAGATACGCAGTATTTT.